This T cell receptor (beta chain) was obtained from a study of beta chain features in type 1 diabetes. Study-level results: There was a moderate but significant shortening of TCRB CDR3s in all four CD4+ subsets of Type 1 diabetes patients.

The whole isolated RNA underwent reverse transcription, so sequencing captured expressed TCRB transcripts. Method: immunoSEQ multiplex PCR; TCRdb's copy keeps in-frame clones and lacks some. This sample has 200,000 to 250,000 clones, with more than 11% found just once. There are a few counts of this clone. Its antigen is still unknown. Stem cell-like memory, regulatory, central memory and naive CD4+ cells were sorted via CD45RO/CCR7/CD25/CD127/CD95/CD27. This CDR3 region has 15 residues. Per the germline V gene, CDR1 is SGHAT and CDR2 is FQNNGV. Germline trimming cut 5 bases from V and 5 bases from J; bases unmatched to any gene: 7.

The V gene is TRBV11-2, the J gene TRBJ2-5; 11 bases agree with TRBD2. The sequenced material came from naive CD4+ T cells from blood. This TCR was sampled from a man aged 30-40 years with type 1 diabetes. CDR3 residues: CASSGSGRDWETQYF. The CDR3 region has the DNA TGTGCCAGCAGCGGTAGCGGGAGGGATTGGGAGACCCAGTACTTC.